This passage covers 7 T cell receptor beta chains from one sample sequenced in a study of blood T cell repertoires in COVID-19. The data were produced by immunoSEQ multiplex PCR, yet TCRdb's version contains in-frame clones alone and is incomplete. Found here are over 150,000 clones, around nine tenths of them singletons; the top ten hold approximately 0.5%. The sequencing sample was made of peripheral blood. These receptor sequences come from a man in his fifties or sixties with acute or convalescent COVID-19.

The chain carries TRBV9 and TRBJ1-1, with D maybe TRBD1 (6 bases). In germline, CDR1 is SGDLS, CDR2 YYNGEE. V lost 4 bases and J lost 5, with 18 bases in between. The CDR3 runs 15 residues. The chain's CDR3 is CASSSRGGAGTEAFF. In DNA, the CDR3 is TGTGCCAGCAGCTCCCGTGGGGGGGCTGGGACTGAAGCTTTCTTT.

This clone was seen more than once but under ten times. This chain uses TRBV7-8 with TRBJ2-1; 9 nucleotides agree with TRBD2. The ends lost 6 bases at V and 4 bases at J; junction bases unmatched: 10. Germline V gene lookup returns CDR1 SGHVS and CDR2 FQNEAQ. CDR3 length equals 16 residues. The CDR3 protein is CASSPIAGAGYNEQFF. The DNA for the CDR3 is TGTGCCAGCAGTCCTATAGCGGGGGCGGGGTACAATGAGCAGTTCTTC.

This clone appeared once. This chain connects TRBV3-1 (or the pseudogene TRBV3-2) to TRBJ1-6, with D possibly matching TRBD1 (6 bases). The V gene lost 3 bases and the J gene lost 10 bases, with 13 bases spanning the gap. CDR1 and CDR2 (germline): LGHDT, YNNKEL (reference sequence). The CDR3 is made up of 14 amino acids. The CDR3 loop is CASSHTGQGSPLHF. DNA of the CDR3: TGTGCCAGCAGCCATACAGGGCAGGGCTCACCCCTCCACTTT.

The CDR3 here is CASSLEPGTDTQYF. The CDR3 DNA sequence: TGTGCCAGCAGCTTAGAGCCGGGCACAGATACGCAGTATTTT. The chain couples TRBV7-2 to TRBJ2-3; D is unresolved. The V end was cut by 1 base, the J end by 1 base, with 6 bases between. The germline V gene encodes CDR1 SGHTA and CDR2 FQGNSA. CDR3 length: 14 amino acids.

CDR3 DNA sequence: TGTGCCAGCAGTTTATTGGGGACAGGTATTAATGAAAAACTGTTTTTT. Encoded protein: CASSLLGTGINEKLFF. This chain links TRBV27 with TRBJ1-4; 8 bases align to TRBD1. This CDR3 spans 16 amino acids. Germline CDR1 reads MNHEY; CDR2 reads SMNVEV (reference sequence). V lost 1 base and J lost 4; bases outside the gene matches: 5. Looking up the rest from reference TRBV27 and TRBJ1-4 gives the full variable domain: EAQVTQNPRYLITVTGKKLTVTCSQNMNHEYMSWYRQDPGLGLRQIYYSMNVEVTDKGDVPEGYKVSRKEKRNFPLILESPSPNQTSLYFCASSLLGTGINEKLFFGSGTQLSVL.

The chain links TRBV28 to TRBJ1-1; D is perhaps TRBD1 (5 bases). Trimming removed 6 bases from V and 1 base from J, with 18 bases in between. CDR1 and CDR2 (germline): MDHEN, SYDVKM. This CDR3 is built from 16 residues. The CDR3 loop is CASRGGTVRGNTEAFF. The CDR3 DNA reads as TGTGCCAGCAGAGGCGGGACCGTGCGTGGGAACACTGAAGCTTTCTTT.

The chain is built from TRBV2 and TRBJ1-3; D not resolved. V was clipped by 7 bases and J by 4 bases, with 14 bases between them. Germline CDR1 and CDR2: SNHLY and FYNNEI. The CDR3 has 14 amino acids. The CDR3 spells CASIIGGRGNTIYF. The DNA for the CDR3 is TGTGCCAGCATCATCGGAGGTCGGGGAAACACCATATATTTT. Drawing the rest from reference TRBV2 and TRBJ1-3, the complete variable domain is EPEVTQTPSHQVTQMGQEVILRCVPISNHLYFYWYRQILGQKVEFLVSFYNNEISEKSEIFDDQFSVERPDGSNFTLKIRSTKLEDSAMYFCASIIGGRGNTIYFGEGSWLTVV.